The source of this T cell receptor beta chain is a study of blood T cell repertoires in COVID-19. Study in general: Samples representing acute and convalescent COVID-19 were sourced from the United States, Italy and Spain.

The authors' processing: Nucleated cell counts were estimated from reference gene primer amplification. Libraries were prepared by immunoSEQ multiplex PCR; TCRdb keeps only in-frame clonotypes and omits some of them. V and J calls and clone size are those listed in that table; D and trimming were worked out from the DNA. Of 310,000 or so clones in the sample, around 90% were seen once. This clone was detected a few times. CDR3 length: 14 amino acids. V was trimmed by 0 bases and J by 0 bases, leaving 6 bases between them. Germline CDR1 and CDR2: SGHRS and YFSETQ. This TCR derives from a man in his sixties or seventies with acute or convalescent COVID-19. The chain recombines TRBV5-1 with TRBJ2-5; tentatively, D is TRBD1 (5 bases). Specimen: peripheral blood. The CDR3 sequence: CASSLEGYQETQYF. The CDR3 DNA sequence: TGCGCCAGCAGCTTGGAGGGGTACCAAGAGACCCAGTACTTC.